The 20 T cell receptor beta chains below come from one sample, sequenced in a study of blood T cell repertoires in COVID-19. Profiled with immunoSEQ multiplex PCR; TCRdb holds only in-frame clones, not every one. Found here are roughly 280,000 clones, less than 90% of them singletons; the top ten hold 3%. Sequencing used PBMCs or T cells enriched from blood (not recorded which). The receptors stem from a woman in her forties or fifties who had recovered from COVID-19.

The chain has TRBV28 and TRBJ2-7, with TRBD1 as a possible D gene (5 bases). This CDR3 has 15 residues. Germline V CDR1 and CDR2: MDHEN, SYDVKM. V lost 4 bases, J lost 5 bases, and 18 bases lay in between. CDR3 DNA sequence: TGTGCCAGCAGTTCTGTTGGGGCGCCCCGTGACGAGCAGTACTTC. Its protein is CASSSVGAPRDEQYF. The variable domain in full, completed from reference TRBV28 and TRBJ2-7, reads DVKVTQSSRYLVKRTGEKVFLECVQDMDHENMFWYRQDPGLGLRLIYFSYDVKMKEKGDIPEGYSVSREKKERFSLILESASTNQTSMYLCASSSVGAPRDEQYFGPGTRLTVT.

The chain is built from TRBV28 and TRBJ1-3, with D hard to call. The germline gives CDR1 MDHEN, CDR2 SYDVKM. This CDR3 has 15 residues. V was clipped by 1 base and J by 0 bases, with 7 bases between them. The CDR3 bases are TGTGCCAGCAGTTTATTGGCATTCTCTGGAAACACCATATATTTT. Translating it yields CASSLLAFSGNTIYF. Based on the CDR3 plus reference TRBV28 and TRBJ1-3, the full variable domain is DVKVTQSSRYLVKRTGEKVFLECVQDMDHENMFWYRQDPGLGLRLIYFSYDVKMKEKGDIPEGYSVSREKKERFSLILESASTNQTSMYLCASSLLAFSGNTIYFGEGSWLTVV.

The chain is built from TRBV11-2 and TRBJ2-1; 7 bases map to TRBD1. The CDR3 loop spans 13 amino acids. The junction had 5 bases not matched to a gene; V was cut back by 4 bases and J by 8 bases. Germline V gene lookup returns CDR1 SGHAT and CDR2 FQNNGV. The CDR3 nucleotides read TGTGCCAGCAGCTCTAGACAGGGCTATGAGCAGTTCTTC. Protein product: CASSSRQGYEQFF.

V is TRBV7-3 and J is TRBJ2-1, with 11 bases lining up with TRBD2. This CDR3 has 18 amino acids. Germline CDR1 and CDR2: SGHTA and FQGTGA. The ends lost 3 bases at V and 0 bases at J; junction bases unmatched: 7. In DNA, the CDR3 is TGTGCCAGCAGCTTTAGCGGGAGGGAGGGACTCTCCTACAATGAGCAGTTCTTC. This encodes CASSFSGREGLSYNEQFF. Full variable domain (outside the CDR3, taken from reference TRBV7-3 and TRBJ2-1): GAGVSQTPSNKVTEKGKYVELRCDPISGHTALYWYRQSLGQGPEFLIYFQGTGAADDSGLPNDRFFAVRPEGSVSTLKIQRTERGDSAVYLCASSFSGREGLSYNEQFFGPGTRLTVL.

The CDR3 protein is CASSSRTGNGGYTF. CDR3 DNA sequence: TGTGCCAGCAGCTCACGGACAGGGAACGGTGGCTACACCTTC. The chain joins TRBV7-9 to TRBJ1-2; 8 positions match TRBD1. Trimming cost V 4 bases and J 7 bases; bases outside gene matches: 8. The CDR3 sequence is 14 residues long. Germline V CDR1 and CDR2: SEHNR, FQNEAQ (reference sequence).

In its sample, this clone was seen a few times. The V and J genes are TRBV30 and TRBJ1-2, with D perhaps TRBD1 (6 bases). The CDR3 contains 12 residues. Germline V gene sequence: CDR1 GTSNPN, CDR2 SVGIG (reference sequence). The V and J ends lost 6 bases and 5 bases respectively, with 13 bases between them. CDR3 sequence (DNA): TGTGCCTGTGGACCAGGGGAATATGGCTACACCTTC. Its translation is CACGPGEYGYTF.

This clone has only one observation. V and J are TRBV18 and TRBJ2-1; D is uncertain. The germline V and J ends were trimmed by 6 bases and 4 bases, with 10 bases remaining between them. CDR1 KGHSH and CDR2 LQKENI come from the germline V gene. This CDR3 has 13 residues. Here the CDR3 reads CASSQTLYNEQFF. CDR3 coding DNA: TGTGCCAGCTCCCAGACACTTTACAATGAGCAGTTCTTC.

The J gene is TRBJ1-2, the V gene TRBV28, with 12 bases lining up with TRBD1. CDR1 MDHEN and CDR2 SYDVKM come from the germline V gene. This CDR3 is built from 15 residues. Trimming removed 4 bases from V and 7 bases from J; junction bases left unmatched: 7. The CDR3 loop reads CASSYRGQGARGYTF. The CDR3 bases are TGTGCCAGCAGTTACCGGGGACAGGGGGCGCGTGGCTACACCTTC.

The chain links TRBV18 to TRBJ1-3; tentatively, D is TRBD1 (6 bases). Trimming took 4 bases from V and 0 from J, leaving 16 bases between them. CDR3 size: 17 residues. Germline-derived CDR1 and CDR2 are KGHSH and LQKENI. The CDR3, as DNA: TGTGCCAGCTCACACTCGACAGGTCTGGGCTCTGGAAACACCATATATTTT. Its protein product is CASSHSTGLGSGNTIYF.

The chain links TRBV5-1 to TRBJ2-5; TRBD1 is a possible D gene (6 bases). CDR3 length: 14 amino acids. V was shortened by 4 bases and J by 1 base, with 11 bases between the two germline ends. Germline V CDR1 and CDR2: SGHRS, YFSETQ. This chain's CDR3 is CASSSGQRQETQYF. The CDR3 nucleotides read TGCGCCAGCAGCAGCGGACAGCGCCAAGAGACCCAGTACTTC.

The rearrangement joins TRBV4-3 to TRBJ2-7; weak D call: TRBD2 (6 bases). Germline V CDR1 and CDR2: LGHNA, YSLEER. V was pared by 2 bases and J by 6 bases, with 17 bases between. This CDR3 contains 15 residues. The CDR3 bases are TGCGCCAGCAGCCAACGGTCTGCTAAGGGACTCGAGCAGTACTTC. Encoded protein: CASSQRSAKGLEQYF.

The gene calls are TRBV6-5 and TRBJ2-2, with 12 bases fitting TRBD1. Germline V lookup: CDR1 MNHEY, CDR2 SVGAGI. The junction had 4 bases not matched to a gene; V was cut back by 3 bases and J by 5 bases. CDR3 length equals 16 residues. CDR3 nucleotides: TGTGCCAGCAGTTATTCGGGACAGGGGGCGACCGGGGAGCTGTTTTTT. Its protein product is CASSYSGQGATGELFF.

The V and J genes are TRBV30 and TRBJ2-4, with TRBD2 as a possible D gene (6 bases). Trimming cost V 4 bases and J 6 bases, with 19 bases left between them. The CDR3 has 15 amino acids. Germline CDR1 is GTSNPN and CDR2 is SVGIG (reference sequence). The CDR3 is CAWIWDSGGGNIQYF. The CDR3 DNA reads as TGTGCCTGGATTTGGGACTCCGGTGGGGGAAACATTCAGTACTTC. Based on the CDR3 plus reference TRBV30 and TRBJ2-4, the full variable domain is SQTIHQWPATLVQPVGSPLSLECTVEGTSNPNLYWYRQAAGRGLQLLFYSVGIGQISSEVPQNLSASRPQDRQFILSSKKLLLSDSGFYLCAWIWDSGGGNIQYFGAGTRLSVL.

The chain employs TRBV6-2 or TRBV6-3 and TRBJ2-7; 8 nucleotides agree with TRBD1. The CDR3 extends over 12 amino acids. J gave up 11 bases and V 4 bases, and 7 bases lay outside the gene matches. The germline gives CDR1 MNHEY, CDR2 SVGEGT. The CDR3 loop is CASSSLGQVKYF. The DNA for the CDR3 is TGTGCCAGCAGTTCCCTGGGACAGGTGAAGTACTTC.

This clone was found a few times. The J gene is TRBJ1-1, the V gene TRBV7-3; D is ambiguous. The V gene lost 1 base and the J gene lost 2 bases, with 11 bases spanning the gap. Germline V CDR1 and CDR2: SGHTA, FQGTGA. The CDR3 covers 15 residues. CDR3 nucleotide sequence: TGTGCCAGCAGCTTAATGCCCGCAGTTAACACTGAAGCTTTCTTT. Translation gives CASSLMPAVNTEAFF.

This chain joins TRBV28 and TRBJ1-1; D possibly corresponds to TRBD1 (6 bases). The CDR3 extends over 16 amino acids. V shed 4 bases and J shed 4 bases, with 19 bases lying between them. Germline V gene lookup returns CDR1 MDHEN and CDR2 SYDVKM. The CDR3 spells CASSSPGGLYATEAFF. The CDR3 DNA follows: TGTGCCAGCAGTTCCCCGGGGGGGCTCTACGCCACTGAAGCTTTCTTT.

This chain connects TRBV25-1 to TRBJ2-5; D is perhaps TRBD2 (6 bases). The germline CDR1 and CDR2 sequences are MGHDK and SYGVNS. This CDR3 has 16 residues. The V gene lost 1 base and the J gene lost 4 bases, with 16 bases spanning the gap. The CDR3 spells CASSEFSSAKGETQYF. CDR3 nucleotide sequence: TGTGCCAGCAGTGAATTTTCTAGCGCAAAGGGAGAGACCCAGTACTTC.

The DNA of the CDR3 is TGTGCCACGGCTGGGGCAGGGCCCGCAGATACGCAGTATTTT. Translated: CATAGAGPADTQYF. The rearrangement uses TRBV15 and TRBJ2-3, with a tentative D call TRBD1 (5 bases). CDR3 length: 14 residues. Trimming stripped 9 bases from V and 4 bases from J, with 17 bases between. Per germline, CDR1 LNHNV and CDR2 YYDKDF (reference sequence).

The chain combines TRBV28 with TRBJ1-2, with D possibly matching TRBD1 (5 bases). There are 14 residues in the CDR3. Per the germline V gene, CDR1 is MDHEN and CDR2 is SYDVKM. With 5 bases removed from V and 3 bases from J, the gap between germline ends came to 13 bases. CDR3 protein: CASSAPGGDYGYTF. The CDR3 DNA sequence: TGTGCCAGCAGTGCCCCGGGGGGTGACTATGGCTACACCTTC.

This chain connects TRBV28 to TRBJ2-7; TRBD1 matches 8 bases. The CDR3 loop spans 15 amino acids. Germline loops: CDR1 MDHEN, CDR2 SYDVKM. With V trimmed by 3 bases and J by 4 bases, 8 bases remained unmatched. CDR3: CASSLGAGGLYEQYF. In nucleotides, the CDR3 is TGTGCCAGCAGTTTGGGGGCAGGGGGCTTGTACGAGCAGTACTTC.